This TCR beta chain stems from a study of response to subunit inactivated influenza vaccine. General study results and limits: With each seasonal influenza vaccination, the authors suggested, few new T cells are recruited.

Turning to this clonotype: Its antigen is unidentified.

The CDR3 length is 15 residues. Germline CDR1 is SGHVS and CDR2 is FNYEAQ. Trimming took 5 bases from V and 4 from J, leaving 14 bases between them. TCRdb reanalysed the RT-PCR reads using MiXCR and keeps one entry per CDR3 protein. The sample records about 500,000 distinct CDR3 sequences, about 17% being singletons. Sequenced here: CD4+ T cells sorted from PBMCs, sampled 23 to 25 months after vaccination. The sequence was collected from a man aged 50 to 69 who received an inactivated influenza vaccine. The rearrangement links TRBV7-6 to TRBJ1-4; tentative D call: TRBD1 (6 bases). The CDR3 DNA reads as TGTGCCAGCAGCACAGGGACTCTTTTTAATGAAAAACTGTTTTTT. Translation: CASSTGTLFNEKLFF.